This entry features one T cell receptor beta chain sequence. Repertoires were generated with immunoSEQ multiplex PCR, while TCRdb's copy carries only in-frame clones and drops some. The top ten hold around 8.6% of the sample, which has approximately 200,000 clones, roughly 88% seen once. This specimen belongs to a study of blood T cell repertoires in COVID-19. In the study overall: Some COVID-19 samples were acute and others convalescent; all came from the United States, Italy and Spain. Sources were T cells, B-cell-depleted T cells, or PBMCs; the material itself was cDNA or gDNA.

The CDR3 contains 11 residues. Trimming cost V 7 bases and J 3 bases, with 6 bases left between them. Germline V gene lookup returns CDR1 SEHNR and CDR2 FQNEAQ (reference sequence). The sample taken for sequencing was PBMCs or T cells enriched from blood (not recorded which). This rearrangement joins TRBV7-9 to TRBJ1-1; D is unresolved. This clonotype was obtained from a woman in her thirties who had recovered from COVID-19. The CDR3 protein is CASTSDTEAFF. In DNA form, the CDR3 reads TGTGCCAGCACATCCGACACTGAAGCTTTCTTT. Using reference TRBV7-9 and TRBJ1-1 for the parts outside the CDR3, the full variable domain is DTGVSQNPRHKITKRGQNVTFRCDPISEHNRLYWYRQTLGQGPEFLTYFQNEAQLEKSRLLSDRFSAERPKGSFSTLEIQRTEQGDSAMYLCASTSDTEAFFGQGTRLTVV.